Following are 16 T cell receptor beta chains from one sample sequenced in a study of cytomegalovirus exposure and HLA in healthy donors. The PCR ran on 60 Vbeta and 13 Jbeta primers. The table came from immunoSEQ multiplex PCR; TCRdb's copy has only in-frame clones and leaves some out. The sample consists of 120,000 or so clones, around 85% of them appearing once. Sequencing was performed on PBMCs. Source of these receptors: a man younger than 35 in good health and CMV-seropositive.

The rearrangement uses TRBV11-2 and TRBJ2-1; 7 nucleotides agree with TRBD2. CDR3 length equals 16 residues. Losses at the gene ends were 3 bases for V and 4 bases for J; bases not matched to a gene: 9. Germline V gene lookup returns CDR1 SGHAT and CDR2 FQNNGV. CDR3 residues: CASSLGTRDYYNEQFF. CDR3 nucleotide sequence: TGTGCCAGCAGCTTGGGTACACGGGACTATTACAATGAGCAGTTCTTC.

This chain uses TRBV6-1 with TRBJ2-6; 9 positions agree with TRBD1. V lost 6 bases, J lost 1 base, and 10 bases stayed unmatched. This CDR3 comprises 18 residues. Germline values: CDR1 MNHNS, CDR2 SASEGT. CDR3 amino acids: CASSEQGAYISGANVLTF. CDR3 DNA sequence: TGTGCCAGCAGCGAACAGGGGGCCTACATTTCTGGGGCCAACGTCCTGACTTTC.

On this clone: The sample holds other DNA sequences that translate to the same CDR3. The J gene is TRBJ1-1, the V gene TRBV30; possibly TRBD1 for D (6 bases). Germline-derived CDR1 and CDR2 are GTSNPN and SVGIG (reference sequence). V dropped 3 bases and J dropped 2 bases, with 10 bases sitting between them. The CDR3 contains 13 residues. In DNA form, the CDR3 reads TGTGCCTGGAGCGGCAGGGGAAACACTGAAGCTTTCTTT. Encoded protein: CAWSGRGNTEAFF.

This clone came up a few times. The chain uses TRBV6-5 and TRBJ1-2; 9 bases agree with TRBD1. V gave up 5 bases and J gave up 7 bases; unmatched junction bases: 11. CDR3 length equals 15 residues. Germline V gene sequence: CDR1 MNHEY, CDR2 SVGAGI. The DNA of the CDR3 is TGTGCCAGCAGTCCATTAACAGGGGGCGGGACTGGCTACACCTTC. It yields the protein CASSPLTGGGTGYTF.

The chain is built from TRBV7-2 and TRBJ2-2; D is perhaps TRBD1 (5 bases). The CDR3 runs to 14 residues. Trimming cost V 4 bases and J 1 base, with 7 bases left between them. Germline values: CDR1 SGHTA, CDR2 FQGNSA. The CDR3 loop reads CASSYDRNTGELFF. The CDR3, as DNA: TGTGCCAGCAGCTACGACAGGAACACCGGGGAGCTGTTTTTT.

This chain uses TRBV5-4 with TRBJ2-5; tentatively, D is TRBD1 (6 bases). The CDR3 covers 13 residues. Germline CDR1 is SGHNT and CDR2 is YYREEE (reference sequence). Trimming stripped 0 bases from V and 5 bases from J, with 8 bases between. The DNA of the CDR3 is TGTGCCAGCAGCTTGGACAGGGTTGAGACCCAGTACTTC. Residues: CASSLDRVETQYF.

The V call is TRBV5-1, the J call TRBJ2-5, with D perhaps matching TRBD1 (7 bases). From germline, CDR1 is SGHRS and CDR2 YFSETQ. The CDR3 is 13 amino acids. V lost 4 bases, J lost 4 bases, and 11 bases lay in between. The CDR3 DNA follows: TGCGCCAGCAGCCGTCAGGGGGGAGAGACCCAGTACTTC. It yields the protein CASSRQGGETQYF.

The CDR3 here is CASSPVGSSNGLDTQYF. CDR3 sequence (DNA): TGCGCCAGCAGCCCCGTCGGGTCGTCAAATGGTCTGGATACGCAGTATTTT. The chain has TRBV5-1 and TRBJ2-3; D is undetermined. CDR3 length: 17 amino acids. Trimming pared 4 bases from V and 6 bases from J, leaving 24 bases between. The germline V gene encodes CDR1 SGHRS and CDR2 YFSETQ.

V and J are TRBV7-9 and TRBJ1-1; D perhaps matches TRBD1 (6 bases). The CDR3 sequence is 14 residues long. V shed 7 bases and J shed 1 base, with 13 bases lying between them. Germline loops: CDR1 SEHNR, CDR2 FQNEAQ (reference sequence). CDR3 protein: CASIPGTKNTEAFF. The CDR3 nucleotides are TGTGCCAGCATCCCCGGGACAAAGAACACTGAAGCTTTCTTT. The complete variable domain, with remaining parts taken from reference TRBV7-9 and TRBJ1-1, reads DTGVSQNPRHKITKRGQNVTFRCDPISEHNRLYWYRQTLGQGPEFLTYFQNEAQLEKSRLLSDRFSAERPKGSFSTLEIQRTEQGDSAMYLCASIPGTKNTEAFFGQGTRLTVV.

This chain joins TRBV5-1 and TRBJ2-4; D perhaps matches TRBD1 (6 bases). Germline CDR1 SGHRS, CDR2 YFSETQ. This CDR3 contains 17 residues. The V end was cut by 0 bases, the J end by 3 bases, with 16 bases between. The CDR3 DNA reads TGCGCCAGCAGCTTGGCCCAGGGGTCTTCTTACAAAAACATTCAGTACTTC. This codes for CASSLAQGSSYKNIQYF.

This clone has a single count. This chain joins TRBV11-2 and TRBJ2-5; D is perhaps TRBD2 (6 bases). Per the germline V gene, CDR1 is SGHAT and CDR2 is FQNNGV. Between the trimmed V and J ends, which lost 3 bases and 4 bases, there was a span of 9 bases. The CDR3 covers 13 residues. The CDR3 DNA follows: TGTGCCAGCAGCTTCACGGGAGTAGAGACCCAGTACTTC. Protein sequence: CASSFTGVETQYF.

In this sample, this clone turned up a few times. The chain couples TRBV19 to TRBJ2-7, with 10 bases lining up with TRBD1. Germline trimming cut 2 bases from V and 3 bases from J; bases unmatched to any gene: 4. Germline V lookup: CDR1 LNHDA, CDR2 SQIVND (reference sequence). The CDR3 is 15 residues long. CDR3 amino acids: CASSIRQGAIYEQYF. Written as DNA, the CDR3 is TGTGCCAGTAGTATACGACAGGGGGCTATCTACGAGCAGTACTTC.

This clone is a singleton in its sample. The gene calls are TRBV9 and TRBJ2-6; a weak D match, TRBD1 (5 bases). The CDR3 loop spans 15 amino acids. Trimming shortened V by 4 bases and J by 0 bases, and 8 bases separated the two germline ends. From germline, CDR1 is SGDLS and CDR2 YYNGEE. CDR3 DNA sequence: TGTGCCAGCAGCCTTGACAGCTCTGGGGCCAACGTCCTGACTTTC. Translation: CASSLDSSGANVLTF.

The chain carries TRBV7-9 and TRBJ2-5; D perhaps matches TRBD2 (6 bases). Trimming took off 3 bases at V and 5 bases at J, with 13 bases between the two ends. The CDR3 consists of 14 residues. Per the germline V gene, CDR1 is SEHNR and CDR2 is FQNEAQ (reference sequence). The CDR3 is CASSFPGAPETQYF. The CDR3 nucleotides read TGTGCCAGCAGCTTTCCGGGAGCTCCTGAGACCCAGTACTTC.

The rearrangement uses TRBV5-6 and TRBJ1-1; maybe TRBD1 (5 bases). V gave up 3 bases and J gave up 1 base, with 13 bases separating them. The CDR3 length is 15 residues. Germline CDR1 and CDR2: SGHDT and YYEEEE. The CDR3 DNA follows: TGTGCCAGCAGCTCGAACGGACACTCGAACACTGAAGCTTTCTTT. It yields the protein CASSSNGHSNTEAFF.

This clone was detected only a few times. The rearrangement uses TRBV7-2 and TRBJ1-6; 7 bases match TRBD1. The CDR3 covers 19 residues. Trimming at V came to 5 bases and at J to 5 bases, leaving 18 bases not matched to a gene. The V gene's germline CDR1 is SGHTA and CDR2 FQGNSA. CDR3 coding DNA: TGTGCCAGCAGCCTCCACAGACAGGGTTGGGGAGGTGATAATTCACCCCTCCACTTT. Protein: CASSLHRQGWGGDNSPLHF.